These T cell receptor beta chains were read from a single sample in a study of blood T cell repertoires in COVID-19. Method: immunoSEQ multiplex PCR; TCRdb's copy keeps in-frame clones and lacks some. The data hold tens of thousands of clones, with about 82% observed a single time. The material sequenced was PBMCs or T cells enriched from blood (not recorded which). The receptors here all came from a woman aged 40-49 years with acute COVID-19. CDR3s include the opening cysteine and the closing phenylalanine or tryptophan. Fields, in order: V gene, D gene, J gene, clone size, CDR3 protein, CDR3 DNA. The D gene is left open where the match is weak. The listing skips clone size in some rows; elsewhere it reads once, few, many or a size class.

TRBV6-6	TRBD2	TRBJ2-5	.	CASSRRGRVRASGDQETQYF	TGTGCCAGCAGCAGGAGGGGAAGGGTTCGGGCTAGCGGGGACCAAGAGACCCAGTACTTC
TRBV5-1	.	TRBJ1-2	.	CASRQGPRANYGYTF	TGCGCCAGCAGACAGGGTCCAAGAGCTAACTATGGCTACACCTTC
TRBV10-3	TRBD2	TRBJ2-1	.	CAISPEGGTSGNNEQFF	TGTGCCATCAGTCCTGAGGGTGGGACTAGCGGTAACAATGAGCAGTTCTTC
TRBV2	.	TRBJ1-2	.	CASSPIGAEDYGYTF	TGTGCCAGCAGCCCCATTGGGGCAGAAGACTATGGCTACACCTTC
TRBV7-9	TRBD2	TRBJ2-5	.	CASSLEGGGAQETQYF	TGTGCCAGCAGCTTAGAAGGCGGGGGGGCCCAAGAGACCCAGTACTTC
TRBV27	.	TRBJ1-6	few	CASSLRGEGSPLHF	TGTGCCAGCAGTTTAAGAGGAGAGGGCTCACCCCTCCACTTT
TRBV7-9	TRBD2	TRBJ2-1	few	CASSAKDWTSGSRGEQFF	TGTGCCAGCAGCGCGAAAGATTGGACTAGCGGGAGTAGAGGTGAGCAGTTCTTC
TRBV4-1	.	TRBJ2-2	.	CASSHRGNTGELFF	TGCGCCAGCAGCCACCGGGGTAACACCGGGGAGCTGTTTTTT
TRBV6-5	.	TRBJ1-2	.	CASTPTENYGYTF	TGTGCCAGCACCCCGACAGAAAACTATGGCTACACCTTC
TRBV3-1/TRBV3-2	.	TRBJ2-1	.	CASSQIRGGEQFF	TGTGCCAGCAGCCAAATTAGGGGGGGTGAGCAGTTCTTC
TRBV3-1/TRBV3-2	.	TRBJ1-6	.	CASSQGRGRNSPLHF	TGTGCCAGCAGCCAAGGTAGGGGTCGCAATTCACCCCTCCACTTT
TRBV10-3	.	TRBJ1-3	.	CAIRPSSGNTIYF	TGTGCCATCAGACCTAGCTCTGGAAACACCATATATTTT
TRBV19	TRBD1	TRBJ2-5	.	CASSIRDRGQETQYF	TGTGCCAGTAGTATACGGGACAGGGGCCAAGAGACCCAGTACTTC
TRBV19	TRBD1	TRBJ1-1	.	CASKIDRATNTEAFF	TGTGCCAGTAAGATTGACAGGGCTACGAACACTGAAGCTTTCTTT
TRBV27	.	TRBJ2-7	.	CASSFQGLGRERDRRGPYEQYF	TGTGCCAGCAGTTTCCAGGGACTGGGGAGAGAGAGAGACCGAAGAGGCCCCTACGAGCAGTACTTC
TRBV9	.	TRBJ1-1	.	CASSVVSGGTEAFF	TGTGCCAGCAGCGTAGTGTCTGGGGGGACTGAAGCTTTCTTT
TRBV11-2	.	TRBJ2-5	.	CASSPAAVGQETQYF	TGTGCCAGCAGCCCCGCGGCGGTTGGACAAGAGACCCAGTACTTC
TRBV5-1	TRBD1	TRBJ1-1	.	CASSTWDRGSAEAFF	TGCGCCAGCAGCACGTGGGACAGGGGTTCCGCTGAAGCTTTCTTT
TRBV28	.	TRBJ2-1	once	CASSRSGLKPYNEQFF	TGTGCCAGCAGCAGATCGGGACTGAAGCCTTACAATGAGCAGTTCTTC
TRBV7-2	.	TRBJ2-7	few	CASSLGPTSYEQYF	TGTGCCAGCAGCTTAGGGCCCACTAGTTACGAGCAGTACTTC
TRBV28	.	TRBJ1-3	.	CASSERGLTGNTIYF	TGTGCCAGCAGTGAGCGGGGGTTAACTGGAAACACCATATATTTT
TRBV13	.	TRBJ2-7	.	CASSLYRSPSYEQYF	TGTGCCAGCAGCTTGTACAGGTCCCCTTCCTACGAGCAGTACTTC
TRBV4-1	.	TRBJ1-3	.	CASSQDTGSGNTIYF	TGCGCCAGCAGCCAAGATACAGGGAGTGGAAACACCATATATTTT
TRBV6-5	.	TRBJ2-5	.	CASQDEGGSSTQYF	TGTGCCAGCCAGGATGAGGGTGGAAGTTCGACCCAGTACTTC